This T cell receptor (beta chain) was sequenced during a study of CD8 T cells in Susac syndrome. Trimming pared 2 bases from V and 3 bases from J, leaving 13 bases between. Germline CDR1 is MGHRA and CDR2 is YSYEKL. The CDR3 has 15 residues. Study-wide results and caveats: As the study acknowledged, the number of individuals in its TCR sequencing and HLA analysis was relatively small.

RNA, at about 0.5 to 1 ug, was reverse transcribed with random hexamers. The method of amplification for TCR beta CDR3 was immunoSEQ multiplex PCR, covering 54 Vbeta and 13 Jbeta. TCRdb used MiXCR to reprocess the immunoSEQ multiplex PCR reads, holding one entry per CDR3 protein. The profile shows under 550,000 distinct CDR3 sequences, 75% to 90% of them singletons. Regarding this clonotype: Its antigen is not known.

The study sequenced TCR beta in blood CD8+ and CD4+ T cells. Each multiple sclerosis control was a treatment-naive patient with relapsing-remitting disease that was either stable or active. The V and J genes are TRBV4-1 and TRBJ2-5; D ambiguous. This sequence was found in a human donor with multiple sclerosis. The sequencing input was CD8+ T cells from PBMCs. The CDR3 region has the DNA TGCGCCAGCAGCCAAACCCCCCACGGAGAAGAGACCCAGTACTTC. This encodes CASSQTPHGEETQYF.